A selection of T cell receptor beta chains follows, all from one sample in a study of OX40 agonist ivuxolimab in advanced cancers. Clones were sequenced by immunoSEQ multiplex PCR, and TCRdb holds only the in-frame ones, with some missing. The repertoire holds roughly 79,000 clones, with more than 80% as singletons. The sequencing used CD4+ or CD8+ T cells sorted from blood, collected in a trial of the OX40 agonist ivuxolimab. The source is an adult with an advanced solid tumor such as melanoma, head and neck, liver or kidney cancer. Both conserved end residues are part of each CDR3. Fields, in order: clone size, D gene, V gene, J gene, CDR3 protein, CDR3 DNA. The D gene is left open where the match is weak. Clone size is given for some rows only: seen once, a few or many times, or a class if the clone is expanded.

>few|-|TRBV7-2|TRBJ1-2
CASSLGGNLLSGYTF
TGTGCCAGCAGCTTAGGCGGCAACCTGCTGTCTGGCTACACCTTC
>few|-|TRBV4-2|TRBJ2-2
CASSQGPQYTGELFF
TGTGCCAGCAGCCAAGGCCCCCAGTACACCGGGGAGCTGTTTTTT
>-|TRBD1|TRBV5-1|TRBJ2-1
CASSFRDRGPYNEQFF
TGCGCCAGCAGCTTCCGGGACAGGGGGCCCTACAATGAGCAGTTCTTC
>-|TRBD2|TRBV28|TRBJ2-7
CASSSQRRGGPYEQYF
TGTGCCAGCAGTTCCCAACGCCGGGGGGGGCCGTACGAGCAGTACTTC
>few|-|TRBV19|TRBJ1-1
CASSIGPTEAFF
TGTGCCAGTAGTATTGGGCCCACTGAAGCTTTCTTT
>-|-|TRBV2|TRBJ1-5
CASSRDPTRPQHF
TGTGCCAGCAGTCGGGACCCAACCAGGCCCCAGCATTTT
>-|-|TRBV6-5|TRBJ1-1
CASSYQVGLSEAFF
TGTGCCAGCAGTTATCAGGTTGGTCTCTCTGAAGCTTTCTTT
>-|-|TRBV7-8|TRBJ2-5
CASSLSPAQETQYF
TGTGCCAGCAGCTTATCTCCTGCCCAAGAGACCCAGTACTTC
>-|TRBD1|TRBV7-7|TRBJ2-3
CASSIGTGGTDTQYF
TGTGCTAGCAGCATCGGGACAGGAGGGACAGATACGCAGTATTTT
>-|-|TRBV6-5|TRBJ1-4
CASSYYPNEKLFF
TGTGCCAGCAGTTATTACCCAAATGAAAAACTGTTTTTT
>-|-|TRBV28|TRBJ1-1
CASSVMNTEAFF
TGTGCCAGCAGCGTGATGAACACTGAAGCTTTCTTT
>-|TRBD2|TRBV4-3|TRBJ2-1
CASSPRGDPYNEQFF
TGCGCCAGCAGCCCCCGGGGGGACCCCTACAATGAGCAGTTCTTC
>-|-|TRBV29-1|TRBJ1-1
CSVEGPDGTNTEAFF
TGCAGCGTTGAAGGACCGGACGGAACGAACACTGAAGCTTTCTTT
>-|-|TRBV5-5|TRBJ2-1
CASSFLATTSYNEQFF
TGTGCCAGCAGCTTCCTAGCGACGACCTCCTACAATGAGCAGTTCTTC
>-|-|TRBV15|TRBJ2-7
CATSRDSGNYEQYF
TGTGCCACCAGCAGAGACAGCGGAAACTACGAGCAGTACTTC
>-|-|TRBV2|TRBJ2-2
CASSEAQVGQTGELFF
TGTGCCAGCAGTGAAGCGCAAGTGGGCCAGACCGGGGAGCTGTTTTTT
>once|-|TRBV7-2|TRBJ1-2
CASSLTTGNYGYTF
TGTGCCAGCAGCTTAACAACAGGGAATTATGGCTACACCTTC
>few|-|TRBV5-1|TRBJ2-3
CASSLKSLTTSRADTQYF
TGCGCCAGCAGCCTAAAGTCCTTGACTACCTCGAGAGCAGATACGCAGTATTTT
>-|-|TRBV6-5|TRBJ2-7
CASSYSGGAGYEQYF
TGTGCCAGCAGTTACTCGGGGGGGGCCGGCTACGAGCAGTACTTC
>-|-|TRBV2|TRBJ2-3
CASSAGVSTDTQYF
TGTGCCAGCAGTGCGGGGGTTAGCACAGATACGCAGTATTTT
>-|-|TRBV7-8|TRBJ2-7
CASSLVNSYGQYF
TGTGCCAGCAGCTTAGTGAATTCCTACGGGCAGTACTTC
>-|TRBD2|TRBV9|TRBJ2-5
CASSVSSGGQETQYF
TGTGCCAGCAGCGTATCTAGCGGGGGGCAAGAGACCCAGTACTTC
>-|-|TRBV7-2|TRBJ1-2
CASSLGPLNYGYTF
TGTGCCAGCAGCTTGGGACCGCTAAACTATGGCTACACCTTC
>-|TRBD2|TRBV25-1|TRBJ2-1
CASSVAGGPHNEQFF
TGTGCCAGCAGTGTAGCGGGGGGGCCCCACAATGAGCAGTTCTTC
>-|-|TRBV7-3|TRBJ1-1
CASSAQGNTEAFF
TGTGCCAGCAGCGCACAGGGAAACACTGAAGCTTTCTTT
>once|-|TRBV7-6|TRBJ2-3
CASSPTGDTQYF
TGTGCCAGCAGCCCCACCGGAGATACGCAGTATTTT
>-|TRBD1|TRBV30|TRBJ2-5
CAWSSQGARRETQYF
TGTGCCTGGAGTTCTCAGGGGGCGCGACGGGAGACCCAGTACTTC
>-|TRBD2|TRBV19|TRBJ2-5
CASSSRLAGERRETQYF
TGTGCCAGTAGTTCCCGACTAGCGGGAGAGAGGCGGGAGACCCAGTACTTC
>few|TRBD1|TRBV2|TRBJ1-2
CASSVRQGNYGYTF
TGTGCCAGCAGTGTCCGACAGGGGAACTATGGCTACACCTTC
>once|-|TRBV11-3|TRBJ2-7
CASSLWGSEQYF
TGTGCCAGCAGCTTATGGGGGAGCGAGCAGTACTTC
>-|-|TRBV2|TRBJ2-5
CASREFNSETQYF
TGTGCCAGCAGAGAATTCAATTCGGAGACCCAGTACTTC
>-|-|TRBV6-6|TRBJ1-2
CASSYSKRGGYGYTF
TGTGCCAGCAGTTACTCAAAACGGGGGGGCTATGGCTACACCTTC
>-|-|TRBV4-3|TRBJ2-1
CASSHSRERLLNEQFF
TGCGCCAGCAGCCACTCACGGGAGCGGTTGTTGAATGAGCAGTTCTTC
>-|-|TRBV2|TRBJ2-2
CASTGSLGTGELFF
TGTGCCAGCACCGGGTCATTGGGCACCGGGGAGCTGTTTTTT
>-|-|TRBV18|TRBJ1-2
CASSEQSESNGYTF
TGTGCCAGCTCTGAACAGTCAGAATCCAATGGCTACACCTTC
>-|-|TRBV18|TRBJ2-3
CASSPVSGADTQYF
TGTGCCAGCTCACCAGTCTCTGGGGCAGATACGCAGTATTTT
>-|-|TRBV6-6|TRBJ1-6
CASSSRIGQSNSPLHF
TGTGCCAGCAGTTCGCGGATTGGACAGTCTAATTCACCCCTCCACTTT
>-|TRBD1|TRBV4-3|TRBJ2-2
CASSQMAQGDNTGELFF
TGCGCCAGCAGCCAAATGGCTCAGGGGGACAACACCGGGGAGCTGTTTTTT
>-|TRBD1|TRBV29-1|TRBJ2-1
CSAVTGFHNEQFF
TGCAGCGCCGTGACAGGGTTCCACAATGAGCAGTTCTTC
>-|-|TRBV6-1|TRBJ2-2
CAIKTGHTGELFF
TGTGCCATTAAAACAGGGCACACCGGGGAGCTGTTTTTT
>-|-|TRBV10-3|TRBJ1-6
CAISESGINSPLHF
TGTGCCATCAGTGAGTCAGGGATCAATTCACCCCTCCACTTT
>once|TRBD1|TRBV27|TRBJ2-7
CASSHPPGTGIYEQYF
TGTGCCAGCAGTCACCCCCCAGGGACAGGGATATACGAGCAGTACTTC